The clone carrying this T cell receptor beta chain was counted a few times. What it binds is unknown. The sample originates from a study of identical twins. The study's findings and limits: The models systematically underestimated how much out-of-frame TCR alpha was shared in monozygotic twins.

TCRdb analysed the 5' RACE reads with MiXCR anew, one entry per CDR3 protein. The sample has around 450,000 distinct CDR3 sequences; 14% are singletons. The CDR3 has 12 amino acids. In germline, CDR1 is LNHDA, CDR2 SQIVND (reference sequence). V was pared by 3 bases and J by 16 bases, with 16 bases between. The same specimen was also included in a second study, on yellow fever vaccine responses in identical twins.

The V and J genes are TRBV19 and TRBJ1-5; perhaps TRBD1 as D (5 bases). The sequenced material came from CD4+ T cells sorted from blood. The receptor comes from a young woman in good health. CDR3 coding DNA: TGTGCCAGTAGTATGGTCTCAGGGTCCGAACATTTT. Protein: CASSMVSGSEHF.